The rows below give T cell receptor beta chains drawn from one sample of a study of spatial heterogeneity in lung cancer. TCRdb fed the 5' RACE reads into MiXCR, producing one record per CDR3 protein. The sample gives some 100,000 distinct CDR3 sequences, about 12% of which show up once; approximately 39% is in the top ten. Sequenced material: PBMCs, taken at surgery. These receptors all stem from a male donor with early-stage non-small cell lung cancer. The CDR3 runs from the conserved cysteine through the conserved F or W. Each record gives: J gene, V gene, CDR3 protein.

>TRBJ2-1|TRBV7-2
CASRTTGGSYNEQFF
>TRBJ2-5|TRBV7-6
CASSSGVAAQYF
>TRBJ2-6|TRBV14
CASSQPSGANVLTF
>TRBJ2-2|TRBV6-1
CASRRSGGELFF
>TRBJ1-6|TRBV11-2
CASSFENRGSSYNSPLHF
>TRBJ2-2|TRBV28
CASSHGGAGTGELFF
>TRBJ1-4|TRBV7-2
CASSRDRGANEKLFF
>TRBJ2-7|TRBV7-9
CASSESRQGSTREQYF
>TRBJ2-2|TRBV10-3
CALRTGPNTGELFF
>TRBJ2-2|TRBV14
CASSQLDTGELFF
>TRBJ2-7|TRBV14
CASRRTSGGYEQYF
>TRBJ2-7|TRBV7-2
CASSRMSGPTYEQYF
>TRBJ1-1|TRBV9
CASSLGQGETEAFF
>TRBJ2-3|TRBV7-2
CASSQDLGRDTQYF
>TRBJ2-7|TRBV20-1
CSARPDRASEQYF
>TRBJ1-2|TRBV15
CATSRDGGRLNYGYTF
>TRBJ2-3|TRBV25-1
CASSATRTDTQYF
>TRBJ2-3|TRBV6-5
CASSYSFQLSTDTQYF
>TRBJ2-5|TRBV5-1
CASSERLAGSETQYF
>TRBJ2-3|TRBV5-1
CASRDSQTSTDTQYF
>TRBJ2-6|TRBV19
CASSMGHMVSGANVLTF
>TRBJ2-7|TRBV14
CASSQVTGTSYEQYF